The present T cell receptor beta chain was sequenced within a study of T-cell reconstitution after alpha-beta-depleted transplantation in children. Overall study findings and caveats: Hyperexpanded clones declined; after one year, newly produced T cells mostly supplied diversity.

This clonotype has at least ten counts. What it binds is unknown. It was with unique molecular identifiers that the TCRbeta library was prepared. TCRdb reprocessed the PCR reads with MiXCR, giving one entry per CDR3 protein. The sample consists of 240,000 or so distinct CDR3 sequences, approximately 8% of them appearing once. The CDR3 totals 15 residues. The ends were cut back, 6 bases at V and 1 base at J, with 15 bases in the middle. The receptor was isolated from a male patient aged 5 to 17 who had a stem cell transplant for acute lymphoblastic leukemia, so the T cells may come from the graft donor. Sequencing was performed on PBMCs, mostly from graft donor cells, taken 180 days after TCRalphabeta/CD19-depleted stem cell transplant. The chain joins TRBV12-3 or TRBV12-4 to TRBJ2-5, with a possible D match to TRBD1 (5 bases). CDR3 loop: CASSPLGRAQETQYF. The CDR3, as DNA: TGTGCCAGCAGCCCTTTGGGCAGGGCCCAAGAGACCCAGTACTTC.